This T cell receptor (beta chain) was obtained from a study of graft-versus-host responses after intestinal transplantation. Study summary: Recipients were given multivisceral, liver-intestinal, or isolated intestinal transplants. Study-level findings and limits: The marrow of recipients harbored GvH clones, and ileum or blood showed some of them first. Graft-versus-host to host-versus-graft clonal ratios in allografts were high in patients with graft-donor T cell macrochimerism.

About this clone itself: The target antigen is unknown.

Using immunoSEQ multiplex PCR, the repertoire was profiled, and TCRdb retains in-frame clones only, with some absent. The table includes some 110,000 clones, 90% detected once. Germline CDR1 reads SGHAT; CDR2 reads FQNNGV. The CDR3 sequence is 16 residues long. V gave up 0 bases and J gave up 0 bases, with 12 bases separating them. The TCR was taken from a human donor who received an intestinal transplant. This material consisted of unstimulated CD4+ T cells sorted from spleen or lymph node cells, taken before intestinal transplant. The J gene is TRBJ2-7, the V gene TRBV11-2, with a weak D call TRBD1 (5 bases). The CDR3 DNA is TGTGCCAGCAGCTTAGAGGTTTCTACAGGCTCCTACGAGCAGTACTTC. It specifies CASSLEVSTGSYEQYF.